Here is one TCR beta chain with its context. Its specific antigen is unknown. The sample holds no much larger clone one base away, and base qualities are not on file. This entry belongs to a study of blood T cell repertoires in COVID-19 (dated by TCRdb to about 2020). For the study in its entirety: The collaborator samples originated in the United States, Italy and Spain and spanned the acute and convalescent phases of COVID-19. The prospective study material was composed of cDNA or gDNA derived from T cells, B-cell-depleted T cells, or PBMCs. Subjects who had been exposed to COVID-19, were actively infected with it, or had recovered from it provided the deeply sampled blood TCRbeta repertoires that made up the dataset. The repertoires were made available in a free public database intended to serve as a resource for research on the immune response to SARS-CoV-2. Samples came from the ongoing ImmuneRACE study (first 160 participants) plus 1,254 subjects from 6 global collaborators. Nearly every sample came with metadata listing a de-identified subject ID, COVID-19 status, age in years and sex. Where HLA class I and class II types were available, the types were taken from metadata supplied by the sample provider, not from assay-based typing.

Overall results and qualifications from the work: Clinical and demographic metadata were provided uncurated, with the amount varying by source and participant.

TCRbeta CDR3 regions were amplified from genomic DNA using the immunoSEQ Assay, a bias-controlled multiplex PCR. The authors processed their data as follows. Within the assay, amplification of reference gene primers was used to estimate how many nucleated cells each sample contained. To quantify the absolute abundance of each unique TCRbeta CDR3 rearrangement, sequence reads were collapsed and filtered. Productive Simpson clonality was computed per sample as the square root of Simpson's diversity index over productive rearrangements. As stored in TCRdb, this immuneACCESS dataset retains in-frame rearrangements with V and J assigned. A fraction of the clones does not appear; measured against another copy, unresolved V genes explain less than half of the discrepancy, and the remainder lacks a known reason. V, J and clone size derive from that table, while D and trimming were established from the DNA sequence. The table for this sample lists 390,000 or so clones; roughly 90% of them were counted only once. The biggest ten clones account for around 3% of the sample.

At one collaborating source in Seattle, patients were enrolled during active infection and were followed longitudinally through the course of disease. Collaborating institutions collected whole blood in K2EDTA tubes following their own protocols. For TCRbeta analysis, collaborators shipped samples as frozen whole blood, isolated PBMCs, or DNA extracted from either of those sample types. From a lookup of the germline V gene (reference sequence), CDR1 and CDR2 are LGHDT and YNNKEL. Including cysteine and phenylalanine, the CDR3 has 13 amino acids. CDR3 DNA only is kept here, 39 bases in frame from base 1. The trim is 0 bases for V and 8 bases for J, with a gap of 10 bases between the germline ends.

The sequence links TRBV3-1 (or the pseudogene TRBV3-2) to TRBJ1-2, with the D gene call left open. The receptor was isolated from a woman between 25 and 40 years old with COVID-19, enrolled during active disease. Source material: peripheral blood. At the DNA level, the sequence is TGTGCCAGCAGCCAAGACGGGGATAGGGGCTACACCTTC. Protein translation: CASSQDGDRGYTF.